The 20 T cell receptor beta chains given below trace back to one sample, sequenced in a study of CD8 T cells in ankylosing spondylitis. From the 5' RACE reads, TCRdb called clonotypes with MiXCR, one entry per CDR3 protein. The table shows 150,000 to 200,000 distinct CDR3 sequences, with approximately 20% occurring only once. Sequencing used blood, either unsorted or a sorted T cell fraction (not recorded which). The receptors derive from a male donor with ankylosing spondylitis or in good health (not recorded which).

This clonotype was seen repeatedly, ten times or more. The rearrangement uses TRBV20-1 and TRBJ2-3; D not resolved. The CDR3 contains 15 residues. Germline V lookup: CDR1 DFQATT, CDR2 SNEGSKA (reference sequence). V was pared by 6 bases and J by 0 bases, with 16 bases between. The CDR3 region has the DNA TGCAGTGCGCCCAACAGCCAGCTAAGCACAGATACGCAGTATTTT. The encoded protein is CSAPNSQLSTDTQYF.

This sequence joins TRBV29-1 and TRBJ2-3; a possible D gene is TRBD1 (6 bases). Germline V lookup: CDR1 SQVTM, CDR2 ANQGSEA. V lost 1 base and J lost 2, with 7 bases in between. CDR3 length equals 13 residues. The CDR3 region is CSVEVGATDTQYF. CDR3 sequence (DNA): TGCAGCGTTGAAGTGGGGGCCACAGATACGCAGTATTTT.

This clonotype appeared many times. This chain links TRBV7-9 with TRBJ1-1; 8 nucleotides agree with TRBD1. This CDR3 is built from 15 residues. Germline-derived CDR1 and CDR2 are SEHNR and FQNEAQ (reference sequence). The V and J ends lost 5 bases and 0 bases, in that order; junction bases with no gene match: 5. CDR3 nucleotide sequence: TGTGCCAGCAGCCCCGGACAGGGAGTGAACACTGAAGCTTTCTTT. This gives the protein CASSPGQGVNTEAFF. The full variable domain, in which reference TRBV7-9 and TRBJ1-1 provide the parts outside the CDR3, is DTGVSQNPRHKITKRGQNVTFRCDPISEHNRLYWYRQTLGQGPEFLTYFQNEAQLEKSRLLSDRFSAERPKGSFSTLEIQRTEQGDSAMYLCASSPGQGVNTEAFFGQGTRLTVV.

CDR3 in amino acids: CASSLAGLKGTQYF. The CDR3 coding sequence is TGTGCCAGCAGTTTAGCGGGGCTAAAAGGGACCCAGTACTTC. V usage is TRBV12-3 or TRBV12-4 and J usage is TRBJ2-5, with D maybe TRBD1 (5 bases). The length of the CDR3 is 14 residues. V lost 0 bases and J lost 7, with 12 bases in between.

This clonotype was counted ten times or more. The genes are TRBV7-3 and TRBJ2-1; tentative D call: TRBD2 (5 bases). V was trimmed by 4 bases and J by 7 bases, leaving 11 bases between them. Germline CDR1 and CDR2: SGHTA and FQGTGA. CDR3 length: 13 amino acids. This CDR3 is CASSSVAGNEQFF. In DNA form, the CDR3 reads TGTGCCAGCAGCTCAGTTGCGGGTAATGAGCAGTTCTTC.

V is TRBV3-1 and J is TRBJ2-5, with 8 bases identical to TRBD2. The germline V gene has CDR1 LGHDT and CDR2 YNNKEL (reference sequence). The CDR3 spans 16 residues. The J segment lost 1 base and the V segment lost 1 base, leaving 5 bases of the junction unmatched. CDR3 in DNA: TGTGCCAGCAGCCAAGTAGGGCGGGAGGTCCAAGAGACCCAGTACTTC. Encoded protein: CASSQVGREVQETQYF.

This clonotype appeared a single time. The chain recombines TRBV12-3 or TRBV12-4 with TRBJ2-3, with 12 bases lining up with TRBD2. The CDR3 is 16 residues long. V shed 8 bases, J shed 1 base, and the junction held 7 bases outside the gene matches. CDR3 in DNA: TGTGCCAGCGGCCTAGCGGGAGGGTCTGGCACAGATACGCAGTATTTT. This sequence encodes CASGLAGGSGTDTQYF.

This clonotype was seen more than once but under ten times. This chain links TRBV6-1 with TRBJ2-1; 8 bases are a match to TRBD2. CDR3 size: 15 residues. Per the germline V gene, CDR1 is MNHNS and CDR2 is SASEGT. The ends lost 6 bases at V and 6 bases at J; junction bases unmatched: 10. Here the CDR3 reads CASSLLAGSINEQFF. The CDR3 DNA reads as TGTGCCAGCAGCTTGCTAGCGGGCTCGATCAATGAGCAGTTCTTC.

At least ten counts were recorded for this clonotype. The chain has TRBV5-1 and TRBJ2-7; unclear D gene. V dropped 4 bases and J dropped 3 bases, with 17 bases sitting between them. Germline-derived CDR1 and CDR2 are SGHRS and YFSETQ. The CDR3 sequence is 15 residues long. CDR3 in amino acids: CASSPDSASVYEQYF. CDR3 bases: TGCGCCAGCAGCCCCGACTCCGCATCTGTCTACGAGCAGTACTTC.

CDR3 amino acids: CSVDIAGVIYNEQFF. CDR3 in DNA: TGCAGCGTGGACATAGCGGGAGTCATTTACAATGAGCAGTTCTTC. This sequence joins TRBV29-1 and TRBJ2-1, with 9 bases identical to TRBD2. V gave up 6 bases and J gave up 4 bases; unmatched junction bases: 10. Germline V gene lookup returns CDR1 SQVTM and CDR2 ANQGSEA. This CDR3 is 15 amino acids long.

This clonotype was observed many times. The CDR3 spells CATSRGFSGNTIYF. CDR3 sequence (DNA): TGTGCCACCAGCAGAGGATTCTCTGGAAACACCATATATTTT. The V call is TRBV15, the J call TRBJ1-3; D remains unclear. Germline CDR1 LNHNV, CDR2 YYDKDF (reference sequence). The CDR3 covers 14 residues. V lost 1 base, J lost 0 bases, and 4 bases lay in between.

This clonotype has a count of ten or more. The V call is TRBV3-1, the J call TRBJ1-3, with a possible D match to TRBD1 (6 bases). Germline V gene lookup returns CDR1 LGHDT and CDR2 YNNKEL (reference sequence). The CDR3 contains 17 residues. V shed 1 base and J shed 0 bases, with 13 bases lying between them. The DNA of the CDR3 is TGTGCCAGCAGCCAAGGAGTGACAGGATCCTCTGGAAACACCATATATTTT. It is translated as CASSQGVTGSSGNTIYF.

Many counts were recorded for this clonotype. Here the CDR3 reads CSASRTSGRDTQYF. CDR3 nucleotide sequence: TGCAGTGCTAGCAGGACTAGCGGGAGAGATACGCAGTATTTT. V usage is TRBV20-1 and J usage is TRBJ2-3; 13 bases are shared with TRBD2. V lost 3 bases to trimming and J lost 5 bases; unmatched junction nucleotides: 2. The CDR3 spans 14 residues. Per the germline V gene, CDR1 is DFQATT and CDR2 is SNEGSKA (reference sequence).

This clonotype occurred a few times. The chain couples TRBV6-1 to TRBJ1-4; 7 bases agree with TRBD1. V dropped 10 bases and J dropped 8; count of bases not matched to a gene: 13. This CDR3 is 14 amino acids long. In germline, CDR1 is MNHNS, CDR2 SASEGT. CDR3 in amino acids: CATDYRGTGEKLFF. The CDR3 DNA follows: TGTGCCACCGATTACAGGGGAACGGGGGAAAAACTGTTTTTT.

Notes on this clonotype: Germline and junction disagree at one end, which may indicate a read error. The V gene is TRBV5-1, the J gene TRBJ2-2; 7 bases align to TRBD1. Germline assignment: CDR1 SGHRS and CDR2 YFSETQ. This CDR3 has 17 residues. The CDR3 sequence is CASSPRTGVGNTGELFF. Written as DNA, the CDR3 is TGCGCGAGCAGCCCCCGGACAGGAGTCGGAAACACCGGGGAGCTGTTTTTT.

This clonotype was counted at least ten times. DNA for the CDR3: TGCGCCAGCAGCTTGGATGGGGGCTCAACTAATGAAAAACTGTTTTTT. It encodes CASSLDGGSTNEKLFF. V is TRBV5-1 and J is TRBJ1-4, with D tentatively TRBD1 (6 bases). The CDR3 has 16 amino acids. The V gene's germline CDR1 is SGHRS and CDR2 YFSETQ. Trimming shortened V by 0 bases and J by 0 bases, and 9 bases separated the two germline ends.

The table lists this clonotype with many counts. The rearrangement joins TRBV5-1 to TRBJ1-1; 7 bases line up with TRBD1. J gave up 4 bases and V 4 bases, and 10 bases lay outside the gene matches. The CDR3 loop spans 15 amino acids. Germline V gene sequence: CDR1 SGHRS, CDR2 YFSETQ. The CDR3 nucleotides are TGCGCCAGCAGCGTTACCGGGACAGAGTCCACTGAAGCTTTCTTT. It specifies CASSVTGTESTEAFF.

In its sample, this clonotype was seen a few times. V is TRBV20-1 and J is TRBJ2-5; D is undetermined. V was cut by 1 base and J by 7 bases, with 10 bases left in between. CDR1 is DFQATT and CDR2 is SNEGSKA in the germline V gene (reference sequence). The CDR3 runs to 12 residues. DNA for the CDR3: TGCAGTGCTAGAGGTCCTACGGTGACCCAGTACTTC. Protein sequence: CSARGPTVTQYF.

The chain employs TRBV20-1 and TRBJ2-1, with D maybe TRBD2 (6 bases). The CDR3 loop spans 14 amino acids. V was cut by 2 bases and J by 9 bases, with 17 bases left in between. In germline, CDR1 is DFQATT, CDR2 SNEGSKA (reference sequence). The CDR3 DNA follows: TGCAGTGCTAGAAGGGCGGGACGGGATATTGAGCAGTTCTTC. Translation gives CSARRAGRDIEQFF.

A few counts support this clonotype. The CDR3 sequence: CSARLAGTSTDTQYF. The DNA for the CDR3 is TGCAGTGCTAGACTAGCGGGGACTAGCACAGATACGCAGTATTTT. The V call is TRBV20-1, the J call TRBJ2-3; 9 bases are a match to TRBD2. Germline trimming cut 2 bases from V and 0 bases from J; bases unmatched to any gene: 3. This CDR3 has 15 residues. Per germline, CDR1 DFQATT and CDR2 SNEGSKA (reference sequence).